This paragraph reports one TCR beta chain. This clonotype was counted a few times. The antigen it binds to is not known. Base qualities are not at hand, and no much larger clone is one base apart. The data derive from a study of T-cell memory formation after mild COVID-19 (dated by TCRdb to about 2021). About the full investigation: TCR sequence clusters from the two donors were largely donor specific. The cohort comprised two young, previously healthy adult volunteers, one female and one male. T-cell clones expanding and contracting after mild COVID-19 in a couple of donors were tracked by longitudinal TCRalpha and TCRbeta repertoire sequencing. What the study reported, not specific to this receptor: Whether the second-wave clones peaking on day 37 were SARS-CoV-2 specific was not confirmed. Only two mild cases were covered by the study, and larger cohorts that include severe cases with pre-infection samples were considered necessary. The detection of some responding clones in pre-infection memory suggests that pre-existing cross-reactive memory T cells joined the SARS-CoV-2 response. Balanced CD4/CD8 phenotypes were observed for clones contracting from day 15 to 85, whereas a bias towards CD4+ was observed for a second wave of clones expanding from day 15 to 37. Contracting CD4+ clones were found mainly in CM and EM memory subsets, while CD8+ clones were enriched in EMRA.

PBMCs were isolated by Ficoll-Paque density gradient centrifugation. The data were produced on an Illumina NovaSeq 6000. cDNA libraries for TCRalpha and TCRbeta were prepared by 5'RACE using constant-segment primers, with sample barcodes and unique molecular identifiers added. RNA was extracted from every sample with Trizol reagent. Libraries were amplified in two PCR steps, with a second sample barcode and Illumina TruSeq adapters added in the second step. Sequencing of the libraries was done on an Illumina NovaSeq, producing 2 x 150 bp paired-end reads. Concerning the study's data processing: Reads were demultiplexed and collapsed into UMI-guided consensus sequences with migec v1.2.7. Using mixcr v2.1.11, UMI consensuses were aligned to TRA and TRB V and J templates and then assembled into clonotypes. Expanded or contracted clonotypes were those called significant by both edgeR and NoisET, with noise models trained on biological replicates. For edgeR calls, the cutoffs were a false discovery rate-adjusted p below 0.01 and a log2 fold-change threshold of 1. As an exploratory analysis of dynamics, PCA with hierarchical clustering was applied to max-normalized trajectories of the 1000 most abundant clonotypes. Separately sequenced CD4+ and CD8+ repertoires were used to assign the CD4 or CD8 phenotype of responding clones. TCRdb itself trimmed the public reads at Q25 with fastp, ran MiXCR and retained productive beta chains. Records with the same CDR3 protein are collapsed into one entry carrying the most frequent genes and DNA. TCRdb's processing, not the study's, gives the V and J calls here. The sample yields fewer than 650,000 distinct CDR3 sequences; roughly 17% were counted once. Roughly 7.8% of the sample comes from the top ten.

Sequences were obtained from PBMCs or a T cell subset sorted from them (not recorded which). This clonotype originated in an adult woman who had mild COVID-19 (a few samples of this study predate the infection). The sample titles of this study are shuffled in the database, so cell type and time point are left out; the donor was told from shared clones.

The CDR3 region reads CASTKVGARGANVLTF. The DNA reads TGTGCCAGCACCAAGGTGGGGGCTAGAGGGGCCAACGTCCTGACTTTC. Recombination linked TRBV11-3 to TRBJ2-6, with a tentative D gene TRBD1 over 6 matching bases. From the germline V gene, CDR1 is SGHNT and CDR2 is YENEEA. The junction carries 17 bases between V and J, which are trimmed by 7 bases and 4 bases respectively. Counted from cysteine to phenylalanine, this CDR3 has 16 amino acids. Only the CDR3 part of the read is kept: 48 bases, read in frame from the first base.